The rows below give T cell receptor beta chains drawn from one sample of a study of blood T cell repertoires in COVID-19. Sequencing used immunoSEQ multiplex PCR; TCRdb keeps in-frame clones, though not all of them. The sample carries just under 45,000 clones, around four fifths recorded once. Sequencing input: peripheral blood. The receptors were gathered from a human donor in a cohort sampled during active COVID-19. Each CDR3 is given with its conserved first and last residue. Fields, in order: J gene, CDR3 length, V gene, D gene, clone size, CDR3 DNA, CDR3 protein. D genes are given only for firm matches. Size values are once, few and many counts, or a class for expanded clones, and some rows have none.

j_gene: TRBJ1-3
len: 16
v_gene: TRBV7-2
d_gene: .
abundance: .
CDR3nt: TGTGCCAGCAGCAACCCGGATCGGGTCTTCGGAAACACCATATATTTT
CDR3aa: CASSNPDRVFGNTIYF

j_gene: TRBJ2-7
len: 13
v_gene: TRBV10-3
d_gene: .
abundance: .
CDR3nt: TGTGCCATCAGTGAGTCTACACCCTACGAGCAGTACTTC
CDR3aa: CAISESTPYEQYF

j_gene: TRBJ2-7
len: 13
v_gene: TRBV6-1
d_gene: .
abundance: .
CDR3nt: TGTGCCAGCAGTGAAAAGGGGGGGTACGAGCAGTACTTC
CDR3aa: CASSEKGGYEQYF

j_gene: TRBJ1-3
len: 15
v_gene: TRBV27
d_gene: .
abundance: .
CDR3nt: TGTGCCAGCAGTATTGGGAGGGGATTCGGAAACACCATATATTTT
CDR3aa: CASSIGRGFGNTIYF

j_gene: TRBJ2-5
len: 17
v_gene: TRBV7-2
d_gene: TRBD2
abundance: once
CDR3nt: TGTGCCAGCAGCTTACGTGTTAGCGGGGGGGCTGGAGAGACCCAGTACTTC
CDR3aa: CASSLRVSGGAGETQYF

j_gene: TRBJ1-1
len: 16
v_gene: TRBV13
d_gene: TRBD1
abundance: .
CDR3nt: TGTGCCAGCAGCCCCCCAGACAGGGCCTGGAGGACTGAAGCTTTCTTT
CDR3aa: CASSPPDRAWRTEAFF

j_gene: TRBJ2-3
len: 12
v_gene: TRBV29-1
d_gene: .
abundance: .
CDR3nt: TGCAGCGTGGGGCAGGACACAGATACGCAGTATTTT
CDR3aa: CSVGQDTDTQYF

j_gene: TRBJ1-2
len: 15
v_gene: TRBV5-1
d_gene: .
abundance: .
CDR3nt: TGCGCCAGCAGCTTGTCGCAGGGGAATAACTATGGCTACACCTTC
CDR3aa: CASSLSQGNNYGYTF

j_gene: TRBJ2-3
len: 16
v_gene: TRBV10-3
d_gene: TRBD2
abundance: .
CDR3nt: TGTGCCATCAGTGGAGCTGAGCGGGGGGGCCGAAATACGCAGTATTTT
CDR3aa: CAISGAERGGRNTQYF

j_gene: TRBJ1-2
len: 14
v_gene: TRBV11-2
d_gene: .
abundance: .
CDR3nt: TGTGCCAGCAGCTTAGGAACAGGACACTATGGCTACACCTTC
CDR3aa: CASSLGTGHYGYTF

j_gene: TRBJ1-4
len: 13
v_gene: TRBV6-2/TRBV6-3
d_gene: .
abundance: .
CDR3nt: TGTGCCAGCAGTTACGAGGAAAATGAAAAACTGTTTTTT
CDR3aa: CASSYEENEKLFF

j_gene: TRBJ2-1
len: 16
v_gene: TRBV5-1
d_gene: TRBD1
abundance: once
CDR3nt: TGCGCCAGCAGCATGGGGACAGGGGGGACCTACAATGAGCAGTTCTTC
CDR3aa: CASSMGTGGTYNEQFF

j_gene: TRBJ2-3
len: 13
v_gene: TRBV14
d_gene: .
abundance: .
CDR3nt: TGTGCCAGCAGCCAATTTCTACTAGGGACGCAGTATTTT
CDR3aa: CASSQFLLGTQYF